The sequence of this TCR beta chain was determined in a study of glioma-infiltrating T cells. Study observations and caveats: Tissue-blood divergence was below expectation in non-neoplastic patients, above in gliomas. Only very few CDR3 sequences appeared in both tissue and blood.

TCR alpha and beta CDR3 regions were amplified from RNA using iRepertoire nested multiplex PCR. TCRdb reprocessed the multiplex PCR reads with MiXCR, giving one entry per CDR3 protein. The sample carries approximately 140,000 distinct CDR3 sequences, under 30% recorded once. Per germline, CDR1 SGHNT and CDR2 YYREEE (reference sequence). With 1 base removed from V and 3 bases from J, the gap between germline ends came to 8 bases. This CDR3 has 13 residues. As regards this clonotype: The antigen is undetermined.

Sequenced input: glioma tissue, nonneoplastic brain tissue, or PBMCs (not recorded which). This clonotype was sampled from a human donor with low-grade glioma or glioblastoma, undergoing nonglioma brain surgery, or in good health (not recorded which). The chain uses TRBV5-4 and TRBJ2-7, with D uncertain. CDR3 in DNA: TGTGCCAGCAGCTTGCGCAGGATCTACGAGCAGTACGTC. Translation gives CASSLRRIYEQYV.